Following are 7 T cell receptor beta chains from one sample sequenced in a study of CD8 T cells in Susac syndrome. It was with random hexamers that roughly 0.5 to 1 ug RNA was reverse transcribed. TCRdb recomputed calls from the immunoSEQ multiplex PCR reads with MiXCR, one row per CDR3 protein. There are about 430,000 distinct CDR3 sequences in the sample; around 85% occur only once, and more than 0.09% lies in the top ten. Sequenced: CD8+ T cells from PBMCs. The receptors were gathered from a human donor with multiple sclerosis.

The rearrangement joins TRBV18 to TRBJ2-3; maybe TRBD2 (5 bases). Germline V gives CDR1 KGHSH, CDR2 LQKENI. V gave up 2 bases and J gave up 3 bases, with 12 bases separating them. This CDR3 comprises 15 residues. This CDR3 is CASSPGSGWTDTQYF. The CDR3 nucleotides are TGTGCCAGCTCACCAGGGAGTGGATGGACAGATACGCAGTATTTT. Based on the CDR3 plus reference TRBV18 and TRBJ2-3, the full variable domain is NAGVMQNPRHLVRRRGQEARLRCSPMKGHSHVYWYRQLPEEGLKFMVYLQKENIIDESGMPKERFSAEFPKEGPSILRIQQVVRGDSAAYFCASSPGSGWTDTQYFGPGTRLTVL.

The V gene is TRBV4-1, the J gene TRBJ2-1; tentatively, D is TRBD1 (5 bases). V was cut by 7 bases and J by 2 bases, with 12 bases left in between. The CDR3 runs 14 residues. CDR1 is MGHRA and CDR2 is YSYEKL in the germline V gene. The CDR3: CASTPGLAYNEQFF. The CDR3 coding sequence is TGCGCCAGCACCCCAGGGTTAGCCTACAATGAGCAGTTCTTC.

The J gene is TRBJ1-2, the V gene TRBV24-1, with TRBD1 matching over 10 bases. The germline V gene has CDR1 KGHDR and CDR2 SFDVKD. The CDR3 is 18 amino acids. Trimming at V came to 3 bases and at J to 0 bases, leaving 9 bases not matched to a gene. CDR3 nucleotides: TGTGCCACCAGTGATAGATTCAGGGACAGGGGACCTAACTATGGCTACACCTTC. This sequence encodes CATSDRFRDRGPNYGYTF.

The chain combines TRBV3-1 with TRBJ2-1; no clear D. Trimming left V 0 bases short and J 6 bases short, with 6 bases between. The CDR3 runs to 13 residues. In germline, CDR1 is LGHDT, CDR2 YNNKEL (reference sequence). CDR3 loop: CASSQDLGNEQFF. CDR3 coding DNA: TGTGCCAGCAGCCAAGATCTTGGCAATGAGCAGTTCTTC.

This clonotype was seen only once. The chain is built from TRBV27 and TRBJ1-2, with no clear D. The CDR3 extends over 14 amino acids. Germline V gives CDR1 MNHEY, CDR2 SMNVEV (reference sequence). V lost 2 bases and J lost 1, with 8 bases in between. CDR3 coding DNA: TGTGCCAGCAGTTTAGACGGCTTTAACTATGGCTACACCTTC. Translation: CASSLDGFNYGYTF.

The chain combines TRBV27 with TRBJ1-1, with TRBD1 as a possible D gene (5 bases). The V and J ends lost 5 bases and 5 bases respectively, with 12 bases between them. This CDR3 spans 13 amino acids. Germline V gene lookup returns CDR1 MNHEY and CDR2 SMNVEV (reference sequence). CDR3 protein: CASSPGPRTEAFF. CDR3 bases: TGTGCCAGCAGTCCAGGGCCGAGGACTGAAGCTTTCTTT.

The V gene is TRBV19, the J gene TRBJ2-5; the D gene is possibly TRBD1 (6 bases). Trimming shortened V by 7 bases and J by 3 bases, and 12 bases separated the two germline ends. The CDR3 is 13 amino acids. Germline V gene data show CDR1 as LNHDA and CDR2 as SQIVND (reference sequence). CDR3: CASTVTGEETQYF. CDR3 coding DNA: TGTGCCAGTACCGTGACAGGCGAAGAGACCCAGTACTTC. Combining the CDR3 with reference TRBV19 and TRBJ2-5 gives the whole variable domain DGGITQSPKYLFRKEGQNVTLSCEQNLNHDAMYWYRQDPGQGLRLIYYSQIVNDFQKGDIAEGYSVSREKKESFPLTVTSAQKNPTAFYLCASTVTGEETQYFGPGTRLLVL.